The 10 T cell receptor beta chains presented below share a single source sample, sequenced in a study of cytomegalovirus exposure and HLA in healthy donors. The protocol was immunoSEQ multiplex PCR, while the TCRdb copy is restricted to in-frame clones and leaves out a portion. Altogether around 200,000 clones are present, about 80% being singletons, with the ten largest covering under 3.5%. Material: PBMCs. The receptors originated from a woman aged 18-29 years in good health and CMV-seropositive.

The rearrangement links TRBV7-9 to TRBJ2-7; D perhaps matches TRBD1 (6 bases). Trimming pared 5 bases from V and 6 bases from J, leaving 17 bases between. CDR1 is SEHNR and CDR2 is FQNEAQ in the germline V gene (reference sequence). This CDR3 has 14 amino acids. The CDR3 nucleotides are TGTGCCAGCAGCCTGTCAACAGGGAATACCGAGCAGTACTTC. Protein product: CASSLSTGNTEQYF.

The chain combines TRBV10-3 with TRBJ2-3; TRBD2 matches at 8 bases. The trim removed 10 bases at V and 1 base at J, leaving 4 bases unmatched. Germline assignment: CDR1 ENHRY and CDR2 SYGVKD. The CDR3 length is 13 residues. CDR3 residues: CATFSGGTDTQYF. CDR3 sequence (DNA): TGTGCCACCTTTAGCGGGGGCACAGATACGCAGTATTTT.

The V call is TRBV19, the J call TRBJ2-3, with D perhaps TRBD2 (6 bases). V lost 6 bases, J lost 6 bases, and 10 bases lay in between. CDR1 and CDR2 (germline): LNHDA, SQIVND (reference sequence). The CDR3 has 12 amino acids. The chain's CDR3 is CASSDGGDTQYF. The CDR3 coding sequence is TGTGCCAGTAGCGACGGGGGTGATACGCAGTATTTT.

For this clone: One junction end disagrees with the germline gene, perhaps due to a read error. This sequence joins TRBV13 and TRBJ1-2, with a weak D call TRBD1 (6 bases). The germline gives CDR1 PRHDT, CDR2 FYEKMQ (reference sequence). CDR3 size: 15 residues. Written as DNA, the CDR3 is TGTGCCAGCAGCCTAGGTACAGGGTTGGAAAATGGCTACACCTTC. This encodes CASSLGTGLENGYTF.

The table lists this clone with a count of one. The chain has TRBV10-3 and TRBJ1-4, with D possibly being TRBD1 (5 bases). The CDR3 has 13 amino acids. The V and J ends lost 4 bases and 5 bases respectively, with 8 bases between them. Germline V lookup: CDR1 ENHRY, CDR2 SYGVKD. For the CDR3, the DNA is TGTGCCATCAGTGTGGACAACAATGAAAAACTGTTTTTT. Its translation: CAISVDNNEKLFF.

This clone was detected only once. The J gene is TRBJ2-3, the V gene TRBV7-3; maybe TRBD2 (5 bases). Germline CDR1 and CDR2: SGHTA and FQGTGA. V shed 5 bases and J shed 5 bases, with 20 bases lying between them. CDR3 length: 16 amino acids. CDR3 amino acids: CASSEVWSSGVDTQYF. The CDR3 DNA sequence: TGTGCCAGCAGCGAGGTGTGGTCCAGCGGTGTAGATACGCAGTATTTT.

The genes are TRBV4-3 and TRBJ2-7, with 8 bases identical to TRBD1. CDR1 is LGHNA and CDR2 is YSLEER in the germline V gene. The V and J ends lost 3 bases and 5 bases, in that order; junction bases with no gene match: 9. The CDR3 has 15 residues. The CDR3 sequence is CASSQAHRGINEQYF. The CDR3 DNA follows: TGCGCCAGCAGCCAGGCTCACAGGGGGATCAACGAGCAGTACTTC.

This chain connects TRBV6-1 to TRBJ2-3; maybe TRBD2 (6 bases). Deletions cut 4 bases from V and 7 bases from J, with 21 bases between. Germline V gene sequence: CDR1 MNHNS, CDR2 SASEGT. The CDR3 contains 16 residues. In DNA form, the CDR3 reads TGTGCCAGCAGTGCAGCGCCCCGGGACTTAACCTATACGCAGTATTTT. Amino acid sequence: CASSAAPRDLTYTQYF.

This chain uses TRBV5-1 with TRBJ2-1; the match to TRBD2 covers 10 bases. CDR1 and CDR2 (germline): SGHRS, YFSETQ. J was trimmed by 7 bases and V by 6 bases; bases with no gene match: 16. The CDR3 loop spans 17 amino acids. The CDR3 sequence is CASKLGVGTSVRNEQFF. DNA of the CDR3: TGCGCCAGCAAGCTTGGGGTGGGGACTAGCGTACGGAATGAGCAGTTCTTC. Using reference TRBV5-1 and TRBJ2-1 for the parts outside the CDR3, the full variable domain is KAGVTQTPRYLIKTRGQQVTLSCSPISGHRSVSWYQQTPGQGLQFLFEYFSETQRNKGNFPGRFSGRQFSNSRSEMNVSTLELGDSALYLCASKLGVGTSVRNEQFFGPGTRLTVL.

The chain carries TRBV14 and TRBJ2-7; unclear D gene. Looked up from germline, CDR1 is SGHDN and CDR2 is FVKESK. Trimming took off 0 bases at V and 2 bases at J, with 11 bases between the two ends. This CDR3 is built from 15 residues. Written as DNA, the CDR3 is TGTGCCAGCAGCCAAGAAAAAGGAACAGCCTACGAGCAGTACTTC. Protein product: CASSQEKGTAYEQYF.